This T cell receptor beta chain stems from a study of OX40 agonist ivuxolimab in advanced cancers. Study context: The group had a mean age of roughly 65 years, ranged from roughly 20 to 79, and was less than 85% male. Anti-PD-1, anti-PD-L1 or anti-CTLA-4 therapy given earlier was allowed, and over 35% had some.

The protocol was immunoSEQ multiplex PCR, while the TCRdb copy is restricted to in-frame clones and leaves out a portion. The sample consists of about 12,000 clones, about 83% of them appearing once. At baseline, cycle 4 day 1, and cycle 7 day 1, blood was sampled. This clone is medium-sized (0.01 to 0.1%). The length of the CDR3 is 19 residues. V lost 6 bases to trimming and J lost 4 bases; unmatched junction nucleotides: 18. Germline assignment: CDR1 MGHRA and CDR2 YSYEKL. The TCR originated in an adult with an advanced solid tumor such as melanoma, head and neck, liver or kidney cancer. V is TRBV4-1 and J is TRBJ2-6; 7 positions match TRBD2. The source material was CD4+ or CD8+ T cells sorted from blood, sampled in a trial of the OX40 agonist ivuxolimab. In DNA form, the CDR3 reads TGCGCCAGCAGTCACCCTGACAGCGGGGACTTAGCGGGGGCCAACGTCCTGACTTTC. Translated: CASSHPDSGDLAGANVLTF.